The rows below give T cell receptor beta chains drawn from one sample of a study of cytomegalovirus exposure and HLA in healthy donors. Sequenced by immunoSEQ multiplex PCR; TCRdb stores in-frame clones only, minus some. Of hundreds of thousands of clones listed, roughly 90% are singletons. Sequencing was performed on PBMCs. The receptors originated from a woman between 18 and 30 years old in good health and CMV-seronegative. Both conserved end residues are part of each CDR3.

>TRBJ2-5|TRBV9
CASSDQPLATQYF
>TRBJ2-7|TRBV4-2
CASSREQTSGELYEQYF
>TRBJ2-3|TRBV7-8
CASSFSGRSTDTQYF
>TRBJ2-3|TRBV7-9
CASSRLAGAHTQYF
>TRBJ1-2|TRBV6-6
CASSTGGGRGYTF
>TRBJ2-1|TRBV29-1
CSVALYNEQFF
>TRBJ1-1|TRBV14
CASSRHIGNTEAFF
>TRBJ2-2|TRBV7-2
CASSLLRGANTGELFF
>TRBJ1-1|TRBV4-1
CASSQRGSGVSEAFF
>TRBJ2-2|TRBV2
CASRSQAGGNTGELFF
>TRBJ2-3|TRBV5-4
CASSSRLESTDTQYF
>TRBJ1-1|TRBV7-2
CASSLFGLNTEAFF
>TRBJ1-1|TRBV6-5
CASSLNRGTEAFF
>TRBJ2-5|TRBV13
CASTANKETQYF
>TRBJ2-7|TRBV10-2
CASSPGLSYEQYF
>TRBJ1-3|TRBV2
CASSQPWTDTGNTIYF
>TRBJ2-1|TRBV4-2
CASSQGRLGSGGAAVSFF
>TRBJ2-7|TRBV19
CASSRKPGTGIYEQYF
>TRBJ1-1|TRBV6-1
CASSLTSGREAFF
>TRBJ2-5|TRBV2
CASSKTGGPQETQYF
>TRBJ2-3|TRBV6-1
CASSRTSGRTDTQYF
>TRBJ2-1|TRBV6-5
CASSYFSGPNNEQFF
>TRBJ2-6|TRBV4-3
CASSQIPWGPGANVLTF
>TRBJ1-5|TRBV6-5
CASSYPGQPQHF
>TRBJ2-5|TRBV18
CASSWTGTVLMETQYF
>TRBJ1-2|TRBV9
CASSAAGTDYGYTF
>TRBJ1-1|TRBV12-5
CASGLAPRSQNTEAFF
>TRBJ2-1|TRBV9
CASSVEGQGAVNEQFF
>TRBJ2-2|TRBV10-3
CAIRRLLAGGQNTGELFF
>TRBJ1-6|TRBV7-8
CASSSNSDRPLHF
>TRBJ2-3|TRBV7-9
CASSTIEGGSGKTDTQYF
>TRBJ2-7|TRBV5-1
CASSSGLAGIFLGQYF
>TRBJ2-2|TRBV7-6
CASSLPTTGETGGELFF
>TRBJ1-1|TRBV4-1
CASSQIPGTVEAFF
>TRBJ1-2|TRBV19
CASSIMPVHGYTF
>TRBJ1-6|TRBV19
CASSLGVYGRGPYNSPLHF
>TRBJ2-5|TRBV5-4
CASTISGGQQETQYF